Below, one T cell receptor beta chain is given with its context. The CDR3 runs to 15 residues. Germline loops: CDR1 SQVTM, CDR2 ANQGSEA. With V trimmed by 3 bases and J by 1 base, 6 bases remained unmatched. 13 Jbeta primers and 60 Vbeta primers were used for the PCR. Clones were sequenced by immunoSEQ multiplex PCR, and TCRdb holds only the in-frame ones, with some missing. In total, the table holds tens of thousands of clones. This record comes from a study of cytomegalovirus exposure and HLA in healthy donors. At the level of the study: Of over 300 genotyped donors, about 81% clustered with self-reported Caucasian donors.

The receptor was isolated from a girl aged 5-17 years in good health and CMV-seropositive. The sequencing sample was made of PBMCs. The chain joins TRBV29-1 to TRBJ2-5; 9 bases are a match to TRBD2. CDR3 loop: CSVEGRGGIQETQYF. The CDR3 bases are TGCAGCGTTGAGGGGCGGGGGGGCATCCAAGAGACCCAGTACTTC.